The source of this TCR beta chain is a study of radiotherapy plus CTLA-4 blockade in lung cancer. In the study overall: Among patients, over 15% showed objective responses, and approximately 30% had disease control. Study outcomes and limitations: Expansion in blood of tumor-derived TCR clones was seen after radiotherapy plus ipilimumab.

As regards this clone: As yet, its antigen is unknown.

In chemo-refractory metastatic non-small-cell lung cancer, patients got ipilimumab CTLA-4 blockade together with focal radiation. Profiled with immunoSEQ multiplex PCR; TCRdb holds only in-frame clones, not every one. The sample comprises 65,000 to 90,000 clones, 70% to 90% of which are singletons, and about 1% rests with the top ten. The CDR3 totals 17 residues. Germline V gene sequence: CDR1 MDHEN, CDR2 SYDVKM. The V and J ends lost 2 bases and 4 bases respectively, with 18 bases between them. V is TRBV28 and J is TRBJ1-3; D is possibly TRBD1 (5 bases). The receptor was derived from a human donor with non-small cell lung cancer who had stable disease on radiotherapy plus ipilimumab. The sample was peripheral blood, taken from a patient treated with radiotherapy plus ipilimumab. The CDR3 protein is CASSLGARPGAGNTIYF. The CDR3 DNA follows: TGTGCCAGCAGTTTAGGGGCCCGCCCCGGGGCCGGAAACACCATATATTTT.